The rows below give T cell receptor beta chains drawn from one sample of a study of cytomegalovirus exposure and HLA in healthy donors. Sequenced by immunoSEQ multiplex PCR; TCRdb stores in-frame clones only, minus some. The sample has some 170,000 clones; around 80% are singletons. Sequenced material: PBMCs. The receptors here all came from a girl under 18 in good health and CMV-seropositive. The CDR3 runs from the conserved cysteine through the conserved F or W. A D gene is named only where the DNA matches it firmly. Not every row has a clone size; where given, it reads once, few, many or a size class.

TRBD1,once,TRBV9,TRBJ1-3,CASSVGPRAGGRGELTTIYF,TGTGCCAGCAGCGTAGGACCTCGGGCAGGGGGCCGTGGTGAACTTACCACCATATATTTT
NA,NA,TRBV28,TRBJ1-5,CASSFIFRGREPQHF,TGTGCCAGCAGTTTTATTTTCAGGGGAAGAGAGCCCCAGCATTTT
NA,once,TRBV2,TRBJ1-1,CASSGGLNTEAFF,TGTGCCAGCAGTGGGGGGCTGAACACTGAAGCTTTCTTT
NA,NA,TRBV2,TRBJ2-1,CASSGGGSSYNEQFF,TGTGCCAGCAGTGGGGGCGGAAGCTCCTACAATGAGCAGTTCTTC
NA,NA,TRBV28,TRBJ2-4,CASSRLQLAKNIQYF,TGTGCCAGCAGCCGTCTACAGTTAGCCAAAAACATTCAGTACTTC
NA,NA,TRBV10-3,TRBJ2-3,CAISESGADADTQYF,TGTGCCATCAGTGAGTCAGGGGCTGACGCAGATACGCAGTATTTT
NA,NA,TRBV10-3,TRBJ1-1,CAILETEDTEAFF,TGTGCCATCTTGGAGACAGAGGACACTGAAGCTTTCTTT
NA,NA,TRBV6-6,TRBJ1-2,CASSYSRVHGYTF,TGTGCCAGCAGTTATTCTCGGGTCCATGGCTACACCTTC
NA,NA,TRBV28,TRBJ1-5,CASSLWGSGQPQHF,TGTGCCAGCAGTTTATGGGGTTCGGGTCAGCCCCAGCATTTT
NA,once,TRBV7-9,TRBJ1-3,CASSSLLESSGNTIYF,TGTGCCAGCAGCTCCCTCTTGGAGAGCTCTGGAAACACCATATATTTT
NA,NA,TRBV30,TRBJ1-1,CAWNIEMNTEAFF,TGTGCCTGGAATATCGAGATGAACACTGAAGCTTTCTTT
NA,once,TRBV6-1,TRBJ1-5,CASSDTYNQPQHF,TGTGCCAGCAGTGACACTTACAATCAGCCCCAGCATTTT
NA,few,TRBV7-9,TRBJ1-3,CASSPSPGRDSGNTIYF,TGTGCCAGCAGCCCTAGCCCGGGGAGGGATTCTGGAAACACCATATATTTT
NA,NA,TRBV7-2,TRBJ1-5,CASSPWGGSNQPQHF,TGTGCCAGCAGCCCCTGGGGGGGCTCCAATCAGCCCCAGCATTTT
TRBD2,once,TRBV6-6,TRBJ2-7,CASSYLGTSGRNEQYF,TGTGCCAGCAGTTACCTCGGGACTAGCGGGAGAAACGAGCAGTACTTC
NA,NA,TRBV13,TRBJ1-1,CASSLASPPGDTEAFF,TGTGCCAGCAGCTTAGCGTCTCCCCCCGGGGACACTGAAGCTTTCTTT
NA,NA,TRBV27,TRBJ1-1,CASREGGGNTEAFF,TGTGCCAGCAGGGAGGGAGGAGGGAACACTGAAGCTTTCTTT